Presented here are 9 T cell receptor beta chains from one specimen sequenced in a study of T cells expressing NK-cell markers. TCRdb reprocessed the 5' RACE reads, with one entry per CDR3 protein and no DNA. Across some 600,000 distinct CDR3 sequences, the top ten clones capture approximately 3.5% of the sample. The sequenced material came from blood T cells: a sorted CD56 or NKG2C T cell subset, CD4+ or CD8+ T cells, or bulk PBMC T cells (not recorded which). The receptors were gathered from a man younger than 35 in good health.

The chain employs TRBV29-1 and TRBJ2-4; TCRdb picks TRBD1, but there is no DNA to check that call. This CDR3 spans 14 amino acids. CDR1 is SQVTM, CDR2 ANQGSEA, per germline. The CDR3 reads CSVEKGGRGNIQYF.

V gene TRBV24-1 combines with J gene TRBJ1-5. The CDR3 is 15 residues long. The V gene's germline CDR1 is KGHDR and CDR2 SFDVKD. CDR3: CATSGAVRDNQPQHF.

This chain links TRBV6-2 or TRBV6-3 with TRBJ2-7; there is no DNA to check the TCRdb D call of TRBD2. Germline V gene sequence: CDR1 MNHEY, CDR2 SVGEGT. CDR3 length: 14 amino acids. CDR3 sequence: CASSSGTISYEQYF.

The CDR3 here is CASKRDRAGGANVLTF. The chain links TRBV6-1 to TRBJ2-6; TCRdb's D call of TRBD1 is untestable without DNA. There are 16 residues in the CDR3. Germline CDR1 reads MNHNS; CDR2 reads SASEGT.

This chain links TRBV29-1 with TRBJ2-2. Germline loops: CDR1 SQVTM, CDR2 ANQGSEA. The CDR3 consists of 15 residues. The CDR3 reads CSVVLQTTRTGELFF.

The chain carries TRBV27 and TRBJ2-1; no DNA is available, so the TRBD1 call from TCRdb remains unchecked. Germline assignment: CDR1 MNHEY and CDR2 SMNVEV (reference sequence). The CDR3 is made up of 14 amino acids. The CDR3 loop reads CASSLSQGLNEQFF.

The chain couples TRBV6-5 to TRBJ2-2; TCRdb reports TRBD2, a call that lacks DNA to check it against. CDR1 is MNHEY, CDR2 SVGAGI, per germline. This CDR3 is 17 amino acids long. CDR3 loop: CASSLWTSGRTGGELFF.

CDR3 region: CASSQGDSSYEQYF. The rearrangement joins TRBV28 to TRBJ2-7; the TRBD1 assignment by TCRdb is unverifiable without DNA. The CDR3 has 14 amino acids. Germline loops: CDR1 MDHEN, CDR2 SYDVKM.

CDR3 residues: CATSWDRVNSPLHF. The chain recombines TRBV15 with TRBJ1-6; TCRdb's assignment of TRBD1 cannot be checked, as there is no DNA. Germline assignment: CDR1 LNHNV and CDR2 YYDKDF (reference sequence). The CDR3 consists of 14 residues.